The present TCR beta chain was sequenced within a study of technical replicates of blood from a few donors. Germline values: CDR1 KGHSH, CDR2 LQKENI. Trimming stripped 8 bases from V and 4 bases from J, with 24 bases between. This CDR3 has 17 residues. The protocol was immunoSEQ multiplex PCR, while the TCRdb copy is restricted to in-frame clones and leaves out a portion. The table has around 80,000 clones, roughly 98% seen once. This clone showed up just once. The receptor was derived from a human donor in good health. V gene TRBV18 combines with J gene TRBJ1-3; tentatively, D is TRBD1 (5 bases). The material sequenced was T cells isolated from PBMCs. CDR3 in DNA: TGTGCCAGCACCCGCCTAGTAGGCAGGGTCGTCGGAAACACCATATATTTT. It yields the protein CASTRLVGRVVGNTIYF.